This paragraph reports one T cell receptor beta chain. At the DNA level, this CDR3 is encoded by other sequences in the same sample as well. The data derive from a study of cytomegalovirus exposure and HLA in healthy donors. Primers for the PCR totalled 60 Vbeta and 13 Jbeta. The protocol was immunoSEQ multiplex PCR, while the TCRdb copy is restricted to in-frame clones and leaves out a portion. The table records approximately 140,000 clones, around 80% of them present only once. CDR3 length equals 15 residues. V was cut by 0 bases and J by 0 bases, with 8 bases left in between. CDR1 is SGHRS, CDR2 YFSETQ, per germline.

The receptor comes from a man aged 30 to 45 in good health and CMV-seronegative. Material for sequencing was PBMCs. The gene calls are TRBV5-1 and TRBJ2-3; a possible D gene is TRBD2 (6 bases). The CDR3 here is CASSLDRGSTDTQYF. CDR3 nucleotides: TGCGCCAGCAGCTTGGATCGGGGGAGCACAGATACGCAGTATTTT.